Following are 13 T cell receptor beta chains from one sample sequenced in a study of shared clonotypes between healthy human individuals. Method: immunoSEQ multiplex PCR; TCRdb's copy keeps in-frame clones and lacks some. The data contain hundreds of thousands of clones, 90% to 95% of them singletons. CD45RO-negative, CCR7-positively selected cells formed the naive CD8 fraction, excluding terminally differentiated effector memory CD45RA+ cells. Sequenced: naive CD8+ T cells sorted from blood. Source of these receptors: a woman aged 25 to 45 in good health.

The rearrangement joins TRBV9 to TRBJ2-5; 7 bases line up with TRBD2. The CDR3 is 15 residues long. V was clipped by 4 bases and J by 1 base; unmatched bases: 7. Germline V gene lookup returns CDR1 SGDLS and CDR2 YYNGEE. CDR3 in DNA: TGTGCCAGCAGCACCACGGGGGGTGGCCAAGAGACCCAGTACTTC. Encoded protein: CASSTTGGGQETQYF.

The chain carries TRBV11-2 and TRBJ2-7, with TRBD2 matching over 7 bases. The CDR3 length is 12 residues. Per germline, CDR1 SGHAT and CDR2 FQNNGV. V trimming: 10 bases; J trimming: 2 bases; junction bases outside the gene matches: 5. The CDR3 spells CATQRGPYEQYF. The DNA of the CDR3 is TGTGCCACTCAGCGGGGCCCCTACGAGCAGTACTTC.

The V and J genes are TRBV2 and TRBJ2-3; no firm D call. The CDR3 consists of 12 residues. Trimming took off 6 bases at V and 3 bases at J, with 7 bases between the two ends. CDR1 and CDR2 (germline): SNHLY, FYNNEI. The CDR3: CASSAPTDTQYF. CDR3 coding DNA: TGTGCCAGCAGCGCTCCGACAGATACGCAGTATTTT.

The chain carries TRBV6-1 and TRBJ1-2, with 7 bases that match TRBD1. In germline, CDR1 is MNHNS, CDR2 SASEGT. The CDR3 loop spans 15 amino acids. The V gene end was trimmed by 6 bases and the J gene end by 8 bases; junction bases not matched to a gene: 15. The CDR3 DNA sequence: TGTGCCAGCAGCTTGGGGGGCAACGACAGGGAAGGCTACACCTTC. It codes for CASSLGGNDREGYTF.

The chain couples TRBV19 to TRBJ2-2; 8 bases are shared with TRBD1. The ends lost 5 bases at V and 0 bases at J; junction bases unmatched: 8. Germline V gene data show CDR1 as LNHDA and CDR2 as SQIVND (reference sequence). The CDR3 spans 17 residues. The CDR3 region is CASSRQGYEANTGELFF. DNA of the CDR3: TGTGCCAGTAGTCGACAGGGGTATGAGGCGAACACCGGGGAGCTGTTTTTT.

The chain combines TRBV5-1 with TRBJ2-3; 12 positions match TRBD2. This CDR3 contains 19 residues. The junction had 8 bases not matched to a gene; V was cut back by 0 bases and J by 0 bases. CDR1 SGHRS and CDR2 YFSETQ come from the germline V gene. The CDR3: CASSLALAGGGKSTDTQYF. CDR3 sequence (DNA): TGCGCCAGCAGCTTGGCACTAGCGGGAGGCGGGAAAAGCACAGATACGCAGTATTTT.

This chain joins TRBV27 and TRBJ2-1, with no clear D. CDR1 is MNHEY, CDR2 SMNVEV, per germline (reference sequence). The CDR3 has 16 amino acids. The V end was cut by 2 bases, the J end by 2 bases, with 13 bases between. CDR3 bases: TGTGCCAGCAGTTTAACGGCGGTCAGGACCTACAATGAGCAGTTCTTC. Its protein is CASSLTAVRTYNEQFF.

The CDR3 region has the DNA TGTGCCAGCAATCAGGGTTCCTACGAGCAGTACTTC. It encodes CASNQGSYEQYF. The rearrangement uses TRBV6-1 and TRBJ2-7, with D perhaps matching TRBD1 (5 bases). Germline CDR1 MNHNS, CDR2 SASEGT. V lost 7 bases and J 1 base, leaving 8 bases between the germline ends. The length of the CDR3 is 12 residues.

The chain has TRBV4-1 and TRBJ2-2; D is unclear. The CDR3 length is 13 residues. From germline, CDR1 is MGHRA and CDR2 YSYEKL. V shed 0 bases and J shed 7 bases, with 6 bases lying between them. Here the CDR3 DNA reads TGCGCCAGCAGCCAAGATCGCGGCGGGGAGCTGTTTTTT. As protein: CASSQDRGGELFF.

J is TRBJ2-5 and V is TRBV7-9; weak D call: TRBD1 (6 bases). Germline CDR1 is SEHNR and CDR2 is FQNEAQ (reference sequence). The CDR3 consists of 18 residues. The V end lost 2 bases, the J end lost 0 bases, and 19 bases lay between the germline ends. The CDR3 sequence: CASSLLSKDRQYQETQYF. In DNA, the CDR3 is TGTGCCAGCAGCTTATTGTCCAAGGACAGACAGTACCAAGAGACCCAGTACTTC.

This chain links TRBV15 with TRBJ2-5; D possibly matches TRBD1 or TRBD2 (5 bases each). The J call is doubtful: the DNA matches TRBJ2-7 better. CDR1 and CDR2 (germline): LNHNV, YYDKDF (reference sequence). The CDR3 has 15 amino acids. CDR3 sequence (DNA): TGTGCCACCAGCAGAGGTACGGGACCGTACTACGAGCAGTACTTC. Its protein is CATSRGTGPYYEQYF.

This sequence joins TRBV19 and TRBJ1-2; the D is unclear. The V gene lost 3 bases and the J gene lost 0 bases, with 17 bases spanning the gap. Per germline, CDR1 LNHDA and CDR2 SQIVND (reference sequence). The CDR3 has 17 residues. CDR3 nucleotides: TGTGCCAGTAGTATGTTACTCGAGGCGGGCCCTAACTATGGCTACACCTTC. Protein sequence: CASSMLLEAGPNYGYTF.

This chain connects TRBV15 to TRBJ2-5; D is ambiguous. The ends were cut back, 1 base at V and 2 bases at J, with 5 bases in the middle. The CDR3 length is 13 residues. Germline V gene lookup returns CDR1 LNHNV and CDR2 YYDKDF (reference sequence). CDR3 residues: CATSRGVQETQYF. The CDR3 DNA sequence: TGTGCCACCAGCAGAGGGGTACAAGAGACCCAGTACTTC.